The T cell receptor (beta chain) described here comes from a study of blood T cell repertoires in COVID-19. Original processing methods: The authors estimated nucleated cell counts from reference gene primer amplification. The repertoire was sequenced with immunoSEQ multiplex PCR; TCRdb's copy has only in-frame clones and lacks some. D and trimming come from the DNA, and the V and J calls and clone size come from that table. Of 70,000 to 95,000 clones in the sample, roughly 88% were seen once. The CDR3 totals 18 residues. After removal of 5 bases from V and 4 bases from J, the junction contained 8 bases not matched to a gene. CDR1 is MNHNY and CDR2 is SVGAGI in the germline V gene (reference sequence).

This chain connects TRBV6-6 to TRBJ2-2, with TRBD2 matching 15 bases. The clonotype originates from a woman aged 45-60 years with acute or convalescent COVID-19. The sequenced material came from peripheral blood. The CDR3 DNA sequence: TGTGCCAGCAGTCCACTAGGACTAGCGGGAGGGGGCACCGGGGAGCTGTTTTTT. Translating gives CASSPLGLAGGGTGELFF.